This T cell receptor (beta chain) was recovered during a study of synovial regulatory T cells in juvenile arthritis. Study-wide results and limits: Blood Treg cells that were inflammation-associated showed lower TCR diversity than other blood Treg cells. Across patients, iaTreg TCR repertoires were mostly private, partly shared with synovial Teff and blood CPL. Synovial Treg CDR3 sequences overlapped more with iaTregs than other circulating Tregs.

This CDR3 is built from 15 residues. The record lacks a DNA sequence. In germline, CDR1 is MNHNY, CDR2 SVGAGI (reference sequence). Some clones are missing from TCRdb's copy, which holds only in-frame ones; the method was immunoSEQ multiplex PCR. This listing includes approximately 10,000 clones. Donors were approximately eleven juvenile idiopathic arthritis patients with active disease, 3 polyarticular and 8 oligoarticular. For this clone: Its antigen is not known.

This TCR was sampled from a donor between 2 and 29 years old with juvenile idiopathic arthritis. J is TRBJ1-3 and V is TRBV6-6; the D call of TRBD1 rests on TCRdb alone, since no DNA is present to check it. The material sequenced was Treg cells from blood. Subset: remaining (HLA-DR-negative) circulating blood Treg cells. CDR3: CASSYAGSNGNTIYF.